The clone carrying this T cell receptor beta chain was picked up one time. Data came from immunoSEQ multiplex PCR; TCRdb stores just in-frame clones and leaves some out. The sample has hundreds of thousands of clones, 70% to 90% seen once. This specimen belongs to a study of blood T cell repertoires in COVID-19. Study context: T cells, B-cell-depleted T cells, or PBMCs provided the cDNA or gDNA that served as material.

Residents of over 20 US areas, aged roughly 18 to 89 years, made up the participants. Clinical histories supplied by participants themselves formed the basis of cohort assignment. Within 2 weeks of study entry, exposed participants had contacted a PCR-confirmed or clinician-diagnosed COVID-19 case. CDR3 length: 13 amino acids. Trimming stripped 5 bases from V and 2 bases from J, with 8 bases between. Looked up from germline, CDR1 is SGHTA and CDR2 is FQGNSA. This TCR was sampled from a woman between 18 and 29 years old who had been exposed to COVID-19. V gene TRBV7-2 combines with J gene TRBJ2-3; D unresolved. Sequenced material: PBMCs or T cells enriched from blood (not recorded which). The chain's CDR3 is CASSTYTTDTQYF. The DNA for the CDR3 is TGTGCCAGCAGCACATACACCACAGATACGCAGTATTTT. Filled out from reference TRBV7-2 and TRBJ2-3, the complete variable domain reads GAGVSQSPSNKVTEKGKDVELRCDPISGHTALYWYRQSLGQGLEFLIYFQGNSAPDKSGLPSDRFSAERTGGSVSTLTIQRTQQEDSAVYLCASSTYTTDTQYFGPGTRLTVL.